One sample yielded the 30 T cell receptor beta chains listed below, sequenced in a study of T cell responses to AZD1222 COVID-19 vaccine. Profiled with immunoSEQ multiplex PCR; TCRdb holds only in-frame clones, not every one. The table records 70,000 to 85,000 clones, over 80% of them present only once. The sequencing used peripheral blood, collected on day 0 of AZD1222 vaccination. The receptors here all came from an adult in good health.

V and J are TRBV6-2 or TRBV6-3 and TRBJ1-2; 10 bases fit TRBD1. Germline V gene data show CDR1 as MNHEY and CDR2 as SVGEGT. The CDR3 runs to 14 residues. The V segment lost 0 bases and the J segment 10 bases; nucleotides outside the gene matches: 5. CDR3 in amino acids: CASSYSGTGATYTF. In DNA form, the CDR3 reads TGTGCCAGCAGTTACTCGGGGACAGGGGCTACCTACACCTTC.

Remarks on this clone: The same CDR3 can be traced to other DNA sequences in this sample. CDR3 residues: CASSILAGGYGYTF. CDR3 nucleotide sequence: TGTGCCAGTAGTATCCTCGCAGGAGGCTATGGCTACACCTTC. This chain connects TRBV19 to TRBJ1-2; the D is unclear. The V end lost 3 bases, the J end lost 4 bases, and 12 bases lay between the germline ends. The germline V gene encodes CDR1 LNHDA and CDR2 SQIVND (reference sequence). The CDR3 is 14 residues long.

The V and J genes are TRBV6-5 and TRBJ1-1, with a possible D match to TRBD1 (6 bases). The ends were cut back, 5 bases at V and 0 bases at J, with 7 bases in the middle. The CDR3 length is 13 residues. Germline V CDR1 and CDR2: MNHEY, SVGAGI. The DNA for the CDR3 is TGTGCCAGCAGTAAGGGGGTGAACACTGAAGCTTTCTTT. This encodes CASSKGVNTEAFF.

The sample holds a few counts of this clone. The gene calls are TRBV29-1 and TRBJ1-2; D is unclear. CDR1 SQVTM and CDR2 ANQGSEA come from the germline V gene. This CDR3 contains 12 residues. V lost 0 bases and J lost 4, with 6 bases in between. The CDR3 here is CSVEDGPYGYTF. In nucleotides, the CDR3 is TGCAGCGTTGAAGACGGACCCTATGGCTACACCTTC.

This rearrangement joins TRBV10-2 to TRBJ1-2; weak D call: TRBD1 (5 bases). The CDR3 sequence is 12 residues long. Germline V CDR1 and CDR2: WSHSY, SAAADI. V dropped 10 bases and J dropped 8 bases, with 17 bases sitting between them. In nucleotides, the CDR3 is TGCGCCACCAAAGGGGAGATGGGGGGCTACACCTTC. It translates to CATKGEMGGYTF.

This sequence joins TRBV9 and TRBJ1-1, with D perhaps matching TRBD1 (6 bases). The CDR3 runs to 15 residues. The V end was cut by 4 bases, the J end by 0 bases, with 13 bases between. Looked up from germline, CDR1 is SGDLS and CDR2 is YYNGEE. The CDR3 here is CASSPRTDMNTEAFF. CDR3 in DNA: TGTGCCAGCAGCCCAAGGACAGACATGAACACTGAAGCTTTCTTT. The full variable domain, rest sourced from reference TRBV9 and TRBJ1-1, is DSGVTQTPKHLITATGQRVTLRCSPRSGDLSVYWYQQSLDQGLQFLIQYYNGEERAKGNILERFSAQQFPDLHSELNLSSLELGDSALYFCASSPRTDMNTEAFFGQGTRLTVV.

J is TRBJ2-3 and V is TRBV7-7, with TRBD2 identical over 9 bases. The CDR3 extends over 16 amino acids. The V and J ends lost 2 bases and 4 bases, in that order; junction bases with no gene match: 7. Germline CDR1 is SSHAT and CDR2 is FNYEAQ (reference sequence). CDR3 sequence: CASSLNAGGRADTQYF. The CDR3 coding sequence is TGTGCCAGCAGCTTAAACGCGGGAGGGAGGGCAGATACGCAGTATTTT.

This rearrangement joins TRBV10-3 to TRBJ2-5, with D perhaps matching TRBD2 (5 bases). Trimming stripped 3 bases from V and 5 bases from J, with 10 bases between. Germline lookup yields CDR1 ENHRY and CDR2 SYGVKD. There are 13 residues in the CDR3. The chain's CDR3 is CAISDGDSETQYF. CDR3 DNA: TGTGCCATCAGTGACGGGGATTCGGAGACCCAGTACTTC.

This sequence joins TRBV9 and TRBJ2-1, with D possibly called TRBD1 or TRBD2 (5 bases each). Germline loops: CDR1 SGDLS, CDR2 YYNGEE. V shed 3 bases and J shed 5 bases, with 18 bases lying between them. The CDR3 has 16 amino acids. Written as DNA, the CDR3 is TGTGCCAGCAGCGGCCGGGGCCGAGCCTGGGACAATGAGCAGTTCTTC. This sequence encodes CASSGRGRAWDNEQFF.

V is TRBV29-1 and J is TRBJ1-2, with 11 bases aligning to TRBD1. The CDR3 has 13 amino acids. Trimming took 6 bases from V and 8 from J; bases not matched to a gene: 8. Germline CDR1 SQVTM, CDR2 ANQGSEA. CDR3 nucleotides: TGCAGCGTGGCAGGACAGGGGGCGGAAGGCTACACCTTC. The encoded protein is CSVAGQGAEGYTF. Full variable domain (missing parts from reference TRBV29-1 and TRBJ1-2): SAVISQKPSRDICQRGTSLTIQCQVDSQVTMMFWYRQQPGQSLTLIATANQGSEATYESGFVIDKFPISRPNLTFSTLTVSNMSPEDSSIYLCSVAGQGAEGYTFGSGTRLTVV.

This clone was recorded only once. The CDR3 DNA reads as TGTGCCAGCAGCCCGGTAGCTCTCCTCGATTCCACAGATACGCAGTATTTT. Translation: CASSPVALLDSTDTQYF. The V and J genes are TRBV7-2 and TRBJ2-3; no firm D call. The length of the CDR3 is 17 residues. Trimming pared 5 bases from V and 2 bases from J, leaving 20 bases between. CDR1 is SGHTA, CDR2 FQGNSA, per germline.

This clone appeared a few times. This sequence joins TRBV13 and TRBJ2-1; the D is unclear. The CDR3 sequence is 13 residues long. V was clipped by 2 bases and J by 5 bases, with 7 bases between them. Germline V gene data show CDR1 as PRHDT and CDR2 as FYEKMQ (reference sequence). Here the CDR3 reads CASSLRLNNEQFF. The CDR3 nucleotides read TGTGCCAGCAGCTTAAGGCTTAACAATGAGCAGTTCTTC. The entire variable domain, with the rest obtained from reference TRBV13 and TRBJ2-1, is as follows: AAGVIQSPRHLIKEKRETATLKCYPIPRHDTVYWYQQGPGQDPQFLISFYEKMQSDKGSIPDRFSAQQFSDYHSELNMSSLELGDSALYFCASSLRLNNEQFFGPGTRLTVL.

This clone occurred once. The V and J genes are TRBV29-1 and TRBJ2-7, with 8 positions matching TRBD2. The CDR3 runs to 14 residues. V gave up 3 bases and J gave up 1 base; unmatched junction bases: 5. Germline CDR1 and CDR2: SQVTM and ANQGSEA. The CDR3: CSVEPAGESYEQYF. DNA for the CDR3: TGCAGCGTTGAGCCAGCGGGAGAGTCCTACGAGCAGTACTTC.

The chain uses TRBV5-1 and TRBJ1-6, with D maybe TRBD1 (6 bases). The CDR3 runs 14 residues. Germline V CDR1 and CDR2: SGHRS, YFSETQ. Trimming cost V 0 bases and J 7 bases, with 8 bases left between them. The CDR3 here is CASSLGTANSPLHF. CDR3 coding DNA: TGCGCCAGCAGCTTGGGGACAGCAAATTCACCCCTCCACTTT.

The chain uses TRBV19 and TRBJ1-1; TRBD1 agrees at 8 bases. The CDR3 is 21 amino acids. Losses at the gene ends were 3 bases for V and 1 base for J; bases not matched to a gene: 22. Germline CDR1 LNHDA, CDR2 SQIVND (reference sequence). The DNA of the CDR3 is TGTGCCAGTAGTATGTTGGGCACCGGGACTTGGACAGGGAGGGGGAACACTGAAGCTTTCTTT. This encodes CASSMLGTGTWTGRGNTEAFF.

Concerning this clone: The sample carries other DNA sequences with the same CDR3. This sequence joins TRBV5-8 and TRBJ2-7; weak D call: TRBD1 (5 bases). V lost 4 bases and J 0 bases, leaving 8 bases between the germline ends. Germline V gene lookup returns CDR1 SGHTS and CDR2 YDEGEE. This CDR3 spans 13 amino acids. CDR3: CASSRQSSYEQYF. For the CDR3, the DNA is TGTGCCAGCAGCCGACAGAGCTCCTACGAGCAGTACTTC.

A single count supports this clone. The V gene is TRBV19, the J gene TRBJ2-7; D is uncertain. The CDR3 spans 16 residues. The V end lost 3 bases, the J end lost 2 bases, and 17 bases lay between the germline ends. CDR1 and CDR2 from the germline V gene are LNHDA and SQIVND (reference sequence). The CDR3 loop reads CASSIWSPGVPYEQYF. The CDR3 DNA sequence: TGTGCCAGTAGTATTTGGTCTCCCGGAGTCCCCTACGAGCAGTACTTC.

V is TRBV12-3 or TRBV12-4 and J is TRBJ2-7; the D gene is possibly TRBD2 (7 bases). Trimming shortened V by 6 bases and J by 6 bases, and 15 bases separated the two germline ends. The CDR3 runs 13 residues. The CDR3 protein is CASSEGGPGEQYF. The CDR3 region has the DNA TGTGCCAGCAGCGAGGGGGGGCCTGGCGAGCAGTACTTC.

The CDR3 nucleotides are TGTGCCAGCAGTTACAGCAGCGGGAGGGCCGGAGAGCAGTACTTC. Its translation is CASSYSSGRAGEQYF. The chain joins TRBV6-5 to TRBJ2-7; 10 bases match TRBD2. The J segment lost 7 bases and the V segment lost 2 bases, leaving 8 bases of the junction unmatched. CDR1 and CDR2 (germline): MNHEY, SVGAGI. CDR3 length: 15 amino acids.

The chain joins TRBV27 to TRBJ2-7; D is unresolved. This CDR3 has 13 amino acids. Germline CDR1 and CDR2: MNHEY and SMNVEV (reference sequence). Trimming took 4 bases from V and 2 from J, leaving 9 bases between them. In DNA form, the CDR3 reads TGTGCCAGCAGTTCGGGCATTACCTACGAGCAGTACTTC. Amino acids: CASSSGITYEQYF.

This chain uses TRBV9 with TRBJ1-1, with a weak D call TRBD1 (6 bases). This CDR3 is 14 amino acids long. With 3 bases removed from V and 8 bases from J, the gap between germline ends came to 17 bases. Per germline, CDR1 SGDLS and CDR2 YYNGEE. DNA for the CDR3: TGTGCCAGCAGCGCCCAAAATCAGGGGTCAGAAGCTTTCTTT. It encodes CASSAQNQGSEAFF.

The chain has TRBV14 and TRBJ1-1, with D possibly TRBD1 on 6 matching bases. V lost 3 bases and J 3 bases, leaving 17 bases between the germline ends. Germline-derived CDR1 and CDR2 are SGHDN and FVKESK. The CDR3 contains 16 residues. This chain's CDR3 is CASSHQGRVVDTEAFF. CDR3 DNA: TGTGCCAGCAGCCACCAGGGGCGAGTTGTCGACACTGAAGCTTTCTTT.

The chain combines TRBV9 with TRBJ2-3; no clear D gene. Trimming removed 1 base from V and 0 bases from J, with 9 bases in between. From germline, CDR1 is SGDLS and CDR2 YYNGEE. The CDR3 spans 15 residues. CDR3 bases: TGTGCCAGCAGCGTACAGTTCTCTAGCACAGATACGCAGTATTTT. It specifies CASSVQFSSTDTQYF. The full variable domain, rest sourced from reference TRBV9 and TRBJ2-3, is DSGVTQTPKHLITATGQRVTLRCSPRSGDLSVYWYQQSLDQGLQFLIQYYNGEERAKGNILERFSAQQFPDLHSELNLSSLELGDSALYFCASSVQFSSTDTQYFGPGTRLTVL.

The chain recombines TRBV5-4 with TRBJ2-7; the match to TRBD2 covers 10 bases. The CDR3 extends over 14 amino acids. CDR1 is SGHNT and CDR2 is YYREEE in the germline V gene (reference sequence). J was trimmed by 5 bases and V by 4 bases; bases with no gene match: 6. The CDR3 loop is CASSPSGSSHEQYF. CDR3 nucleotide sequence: TGTGCCAGCAGCCCTAGCGGGAGTTCGCACGAGCAGTACTTC.

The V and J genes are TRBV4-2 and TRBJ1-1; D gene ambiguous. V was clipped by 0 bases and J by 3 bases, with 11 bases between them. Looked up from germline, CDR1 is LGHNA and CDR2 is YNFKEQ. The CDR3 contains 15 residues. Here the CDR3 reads CASSQDIYGDTEAFF. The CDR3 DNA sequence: TGTGCCAGCAGCCAAGATATTTACGGGGACACTGAAGCTTTCTTT.

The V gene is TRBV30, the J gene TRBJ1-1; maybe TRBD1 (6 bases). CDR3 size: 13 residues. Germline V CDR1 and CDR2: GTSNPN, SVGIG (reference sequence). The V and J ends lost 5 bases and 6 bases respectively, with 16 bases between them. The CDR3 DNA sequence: TGTGCCTGGGCCTCAGGGGCTGGTCCTGAAGCTTTCTTT. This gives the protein CAWASGAGPEAFF.

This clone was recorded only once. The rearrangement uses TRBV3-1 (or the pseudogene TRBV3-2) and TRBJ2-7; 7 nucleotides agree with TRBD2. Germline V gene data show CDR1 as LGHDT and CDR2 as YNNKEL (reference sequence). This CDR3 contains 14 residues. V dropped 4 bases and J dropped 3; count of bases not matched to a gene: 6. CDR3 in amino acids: CASSLRGEIYEQYF. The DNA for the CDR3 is TGTGCCAGCAGCCTACGGGGGGAGATCTACGAGCAGTACTTC.

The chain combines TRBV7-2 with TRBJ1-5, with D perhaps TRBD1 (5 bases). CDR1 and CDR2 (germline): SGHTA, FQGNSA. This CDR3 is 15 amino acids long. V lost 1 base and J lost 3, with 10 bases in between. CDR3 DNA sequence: TGTGCCAGCAGCTTAGACTGGACAAACAATCAGCCCCAGCATTTT. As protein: CASSLDWTNNQPQHF.

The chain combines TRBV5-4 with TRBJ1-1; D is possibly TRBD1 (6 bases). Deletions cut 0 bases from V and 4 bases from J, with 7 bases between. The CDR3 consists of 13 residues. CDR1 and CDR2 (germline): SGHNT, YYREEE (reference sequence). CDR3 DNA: TGTGCCAGCAGCTTGGCAGGGGTCACTGAAGCTTTCTTT. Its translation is CASSLAGVTEAFF.

The CDR3 DNA reads as TGTGCCAGCAGCGCGAGATGGGAAACTTATGAGCAGTTCTTC. Protein sequence: CASSARWETYEQFF. The J gene is TRBJ2-1, the V gene TRBV9; D ambiguous. This CDR3 contains 14 residues. Germline CDR1 SGDLS, CDR2 YYNGEE. V lost 3 bases and J lost 8, with 15 bases in between.